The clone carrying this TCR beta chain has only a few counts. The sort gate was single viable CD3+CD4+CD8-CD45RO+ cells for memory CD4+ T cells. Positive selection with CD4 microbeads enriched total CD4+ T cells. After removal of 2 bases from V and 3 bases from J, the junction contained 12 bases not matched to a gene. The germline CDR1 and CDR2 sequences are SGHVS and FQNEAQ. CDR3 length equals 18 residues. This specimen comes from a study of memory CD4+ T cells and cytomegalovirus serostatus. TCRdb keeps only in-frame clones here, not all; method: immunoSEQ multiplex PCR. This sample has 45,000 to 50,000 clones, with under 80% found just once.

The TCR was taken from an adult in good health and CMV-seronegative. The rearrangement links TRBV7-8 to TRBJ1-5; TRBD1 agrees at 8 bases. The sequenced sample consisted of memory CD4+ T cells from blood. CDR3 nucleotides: TGTGCCAGCAGCTTACAAACAGACAGGGGATTTTACAATCAGCCCCAGCATTTT. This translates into CASSLQTDRGFYNQPQHF.